Presented here are 18 T cell receptor beta chains from one specimen sequenced in a study of blood T cell repertoires in COVID-19. Libraries were prepared by immunoSEQ multiplex PCR; TCRdb keeps only in-frame clonotypes and omits some of them. The repertoire has over 45,000 clones, 90% of them found once; the top ten carry approximately 4.9%. What was sequenced was peripheral blood. The receptor set was obtained from a man aged 70 or older with acute or convalescent COVID-19.

V gene TRBV5-1 combines with J gene TRBJ1-4; D is perhaps TRBD1 (5 bases). CDR3 size: 14 residues. CDR1 is SGHRS, CDR2 YFSETQ, per germline. V was clipped by 2 bases and J by 7 bases, with 12 bases between them. Here the CDR3 DNA reads TGCGCCAGCAGCTTCGGGGGATGGGGTGAAAAACTGTTTTTT. Its translation is CASSFGGWGEKLFF.

This chain connects TRBV5-1 to TRBJ2-7; 9 positions match TRBD1. The V gene end was trimmed by 0 bases and the J gene end by 5 bases; junction bases not matched to a gene: 6. The CDR3 runs to 15 residues. Germline CDR1 and CDR2: SGHRS and YFSETQ. In DNA, the CDR3 is TGCGCCAGCAGCTTGGTGGGACAGGGTTCCCACGAGCAGTACTTC. Translation: CASSLVGQGSHEQYF.

This chain connects TRBV5-6 to TRBJ1-1; a possible D gene is TRBD1 (5 bases). Germline CDR1 SGHDT, CDR2 YYEEEE. The CDR3 sequence is 13 residues long. With 2 bases removed from V and 3 bases from J, the gap between germline ends came to 8 bases. Here the CDR3 reads CASSLGVDTEAFF. As DNA, the CDR3 is TGTGCCAGCAGCTTAGGGGTAGACACTGAAGCTTTCTTT.

The V call is TRBV18, the J call TRBJ2-5, with D maybe TRBD2 (6 bases). The germline V gene encodes CDR1 KGHSH and CDR2 LQKENI. Between the trimmed V and J ends, which lost 2 bases and 7 bases, there was a span of 17 bases. This CDR3 has 15 residues. This CDR3 reads CASSPAFAGLGTQYF. Written as DNA, the CDR3 is TGTGCCAGCTCACCAGCTTTTGCGGGGCTGGGGACCCAGTACTTC.

The chain uses TRBV7-2 and TRBJ2-1, with 9 bases fitting TRBD2. The ends lost 4 bases at V and 3 bases at J; junction bases unmatched: 4. The CDR3 covers 15 residues. Germline V gives CDR1 SGHTA, CDR2 FQGNSA. The CDR3 here is CASSSVAGVYNEQFF. The CDR3 nucleotides read TGTGCCAGCAGCTCCGTAGCGGGGGTCTACAATGAGCAGTTCTTC.

The rearrangement uses TRBV11-2 and TRBJ1-5, with D hard to call. Germline loops: CDR1 SGHAT, CDR2 FQNNGV. Trimming left V 1 base short and J 3 bases short, with 10 bases between. There are 15 residues in the CDR3. DNA of the CDR3: TGTGCCAGCAGCTTAGGATGGGCCGCCAATCAGCCCCAGCATTTT. Its protein product is CASSLGWAANQPQHF.

The DNA of the CDR3 is TGTGCCAGCAGCTATCGGCGGGGCGATGAGCAGTTCTTC. Translating it yields CASSYRRGDEQFF. The rearrangement links TRBV7-3 to TRBJ2-1; possible D gene TRBD2, 6 bases. CDR1 is SGHTA and CDR2 is FQGTGA in the germline V gene. The CDR3 extends over 13 amino acids. V dropped 4 bases and J dropped 8 bases, with 12 bases sitting between them.

The chain employs TRBV7-2 and TRBJ2-3, with 10 positions matching TRBD2. V was clipped by 3 bases and J by 2 bases; unmatched bases: 5. CDR3 size: 16 residues. Looked up from germline, CDR1 is SGHTA and CDR2 is FQGNSA. This CDR3 is CASSFRAGGPTDTQYF. CDR3 in DNA: TGTGCCAGCAGCTTTAGAGCGGGGGGGCCCACAGATACGCAGTATTTT.

This chain joins TRBV28 and TRBJ2-2, with D uncertain. The V end was cut by 3 bases, the J end by 0 bases, with 8 bases between. Germline V gene lookup returns CDR1 MDHEN and CDR2 SYDVKM. The CDR3 sequence is 15 residues long. The CDR3 is CASSFSGANTGELFF. The CDR3 DNA reads as TGTGCCAGCAGTTTCAGTGGTGCGAACACCGGGGAGCTGTTTTTT. The whole variable domain, remainder taken from reference TRBV28 and TRBJ2-2, is DVKVTQSSRYLVKRTGEKVFLECVQDMDHENMFWYRQDPGLGLRLIYFSYDVKMKEKGDIPEGYSVSREKKERFSLILESASTNQTSMYLCASSFSGANTGELFFGEGSRLTVL.

V is TRBV6-5 and J is TRBJ1-5; TRBD1 is a possible D gene (5 bases). The CDR3 spans 15 residues. Germline V lookup: CDR1 MNHEY, CDR2 SVGAGI. V lost 4 bases to trimming and J lost 4 bases, with 14 bases between them. The CDR3 sequence: CASSSLGGGNQPQHF. Here the CDR3 DNA reads TGTGCCAGCAGTTCACTTGGGGGGGGTAATCAGCCCCAGCATTTT.

The chain employs TRBV2 and TRBJ2-3; 9 nucleotides line up with TRBD2. Germline V gene lookup returns CDR1 SNHLY and CDR2 FYNNEI. CDR3 length: 14 amino acids. Losses at the gene ends were 2 bases for V and 7 bases for J; bases not matched to a gene: 4. The CDR3 sequence: CASSENLAGYTQYF. CDR3 DNA sequence: TGTGCCAGCAGTGAAAACCTAGCGGGGTATACGCAGTATTTT. The complete variable domain, with remaining parts taken from reference TRBV2 and TRBJ2-3, reads EPEVTQTPSHQVTQMGQEVILRCVPISNHLYFYWYRQILGQKVEFLVSFYNNEISEKSEIFDDQFSVERPDGSNFTLKIRSTKLEDSAMYFCASSENLAGYTQYFGPGTRLTVL.

This chain joins TRBV6-2 or TRBV6-3 and TRBJ1-2; 8 nucleotides match TRBD1. CDR1 and CDR2 from the germline V gene are MNHEY and SVGEGT. V trimming: 6 bases; J trimming: 1 base; junction bases outside the gene matches: 16. CDR3 length: 18 amino acids. The CDR3 is CASSSHPGQEYLNYGYTF. For the CDR3, the DNA is TGTGCCAGCAGCTCACATCCGGGACAGGAGTATCTTAACTATGGCTACACCTTC.

This chain uses TRBV7-2 with TRBJ2-7; tentative D call: TRBD1 (6 bases). Germline V lookup: CDR1 SGHTA, CDR2 FQGNSA. The CDR3 contains 15 residues. Trimming took off 5 bases at V and 0 bases at J, with 14 bases between the two ends. The DNA for the CDR3 is TGTGCCAGCAGCCATAACAGGGTGAGCTCCTACGAGCAGTACTTC. Its translation is CASSHNRVSSYEQYF.

The chain carries TRBV27 and TRBJ2-2; D possibly corresponds to TRBD1 (5 bases). Germline loops: CDR1 MNHEY, CDR2 SMNVEV (reference sequence). Trimming left V 3 bases short and J 4 bases short, with 12 bases between. The CDR3 is made up of 15 amino acids. CDR3 in DNA: TGTGCCAGCAGTTTCGCGGCAGGGCCCACCGGGGAGCTGTTTTTT. It codes for CASSFAAGPTGELFF.

The rearrangement joins TRBV9 to TRBJ2-3, with D perhaps TRBD2 (6 bases). This CDR3 region has 17 residues. Germline V gene lookup returns CDR1 SGDLS and CDR2 YYNGEE. V gave up 4 bases and J gave up 1 base, with 19 bases separating them. The DNA of the CDR3 is TGTGCCAGCAGCCAACTAGTGGGGGGTGCCCGCACAGATACGCAGTATTTT. Encoded protein: CASSQLVGGARTDTQYF.

The genes are TRBV6-5 and TRBJ2-3; D unclear. Trimming removed 2 bases from V and 4 bases from J, with 7 bases in between. Germline V gene sequence: CDR1 MNHEY, CDR2 SVGAGI. The CDR3 consists of 13 residues. The CDR3 nucleotides read TGTGCCAGCAGTTACGTGGGCGCAGATACGCAGTATTTT. Its translation is CASSYVGADTQYF.

The CDR3 loop reads CASSLGRGVENSPLHF. The CDR3 coding sequence is TGTGCCAGCAGCTTAGGCAGGGGGGTAGAAAATTCACCCCTCCACTTT. The gene calls are TRBV7-8 and TRBJ1-6, with 7 nucleotides matching TRBD1. The J segment lost 7 bases and the V segment lost 1 base, leaving 7 bases of the junction unmatched. The CDR3 is made up of 16 amino acids. Germline CDR1 SGHVS, CDR2 FQNEAQ.

V usage is TRBV19 and J usage is TRBJ1-1, with 7 bases that match TRBD1. CDR1 and CDR2 (germline): LNHDA, SQIVND (reference sequence). V trimming: 6 bases; J trimming: 1 base; junction bases outside the gene matches: 11. The CDR3 is made up of 16 amino acids. CDR3 amino acids: CASSSGQAGGNTEAFF. CDR3 nucleotide sequence: TGTGCCAGTAGCTCTGGACAGGCAGGAGGGAACACTGAAGCTTTCTTT.